Listed here are 17 T cell receptor beta chains from one sample, sequenced in a study of blood T cell repertoires in COVID-19. Repertoires were generated with immunoSEQ multiplex PCR, while TCRdb's copy carries only in-frame clones and drops some. Among about 150,000 clones listed, 86% were seen once. Sequenced material: PBMCs or T cells enriched from blood (not recorded which). These TCRs come from a man aged 50-59 years who had recovered from COVID-19.

The rearrangement joins TRBV28 to TRBJ2-5, with D possibly TRBD2 on 5 matching bases. Germline V gives CDR1 MDHEN, CDR2 SYDVKM. The germline V and J ends were trimmed by 6 bases and 7 bases, with 12 bases remaining between them. The CDR3 length is 12 residues. CDR3 residues: CASRLGSRTQYF. CDR3 nucleotides: TGTGCCAGCAGGCTAGGGAGTCGGACCCAGTACTTC.

This clone was found once. This chain joins TRBV5-1 and TRBJ2-6; D is possibly TRBD1 (7 bases). Per germline, CDR1 SGHRS and CDR2 YFSETQ. The CDR3 contains 15 residues. Trimming pared 7 bases from V and 0 bases from J, leaving 11 bases between. The CDR3 bases are TGCGCCAGCCAGGGGGGCCGCTCTGGGGCCAACGTCCTGACTTTC. This codes for CASQGGRSGANVLTF.

The V and J genes are TRBV9 and TRBJ2-5; 10 nucleotides agree with TRBD1. After removal of 3 bases from V and 5 bases from J, the junction contained 13 bases not matched to a gene. CDR3 size: 17 residues. Germline V lookup: CDR1 SGDLS, CDR2 YYNGEE. The chain's CDR3 is CASSARSGTGAWETQYF. CDR3 in DNA: TGTGCCAGCAGCGCGCGATCCGGGACAGGGGCCTGGGAGACCCAGTACTTC.

V gene TRBV6-5 combines with J gene TRBJ2-7, with D uncertain. Trimming took 0 bases from V and 1 from J, leaving 10 bases between them. The CDR3 is 15 residues long. Germline loops: CDR1 MNHEY, CDR2 SVGAGI. CDR3 DNA: TGTGCCAGCAGTTACTCCGAGACGACTTCCTACGAGCAGTACTTC. It specifies CASSYSETTSYEQYF.

This clone was counted once. The gene calls are TRBV4-3 and TRBJ2-7; 8 bases line up with TRBD1. This CDR3 has 16 residues. The V gene end was trimmed by 0 bases and the J gene end by 2 bases; junction bases not matched to a gene: 6. CDR1 is LGHNA, CDR2 YSLEER, per germline. The CDR3 DNA reads TGCGCCAGCAGCCAAGAATATGGACAGGGAACCTACGAGCAGTACTTC. This codes for CASSQEYGQGTYEQYF.

The CDR3 sequence: CASSQAGTDTQYF. In nucleotides, the CDR3 is TGTGCCAGCAGCCAAGCCGGGACAGATACGCAGTATTTT. This chain connects TRBV3-1 (or the pseudogene TRBV3-2) to TRBJ2-3, with D unclear. The germline V gene encodes CDR1 LGHDT and CDR2 YNNKEL (reference sequence). The CDR3 is 13 amino acids. Deletions cut 1 base from V and 3 bases from J, with 5 bases between.

This chain uses TRBV6-5 with TRBJ1-3; possible D gene TRBD1, 6 bases. With 0 bases removed from V and 4 bases from J, the gap between germline ends came to 13 bases. Germline lookup yields CDR1 MNHEY and CDR2 SVGAGI. This CDR3 has 16 residues. The CDR3 DNA reads as TGTGCCAGCAGTTACTCGGCCAGGGGAAACGGAAACACCATATATTTT. Translation gives CASSYSARGNGNTIYF.

The rearrangement joins TRBV2 to TRBJ1-2, with TRBD1 matching over 8 bases. CDR1 and CDR2 from the germline V gene are SNHLY and FYNNEI. CDR3 length: 12 amino acids. The V segment lost 6 bases and the J segment 3 bases; nucleotides outside the gene matches: 0. CDR3 coding DNA: TGTGCCAGCAGGACAGGGGACTATGGCTACACCTTC. Protein product: CASRTGDYGYTF.

This chain joins TRBV7-2 and TRBJ1-1; a possible D gene is TRBD1 (6 bases). The V gene's germline CDR1 is SGHTA and CDR2 FQGNSA. V was pared by 1 base and J by 4 bases, with 16 bases between. The CDR3 loop spans 16 amino acids. The CDR3 region has the DNA TGTGCCAGCAGCTTAGGGGGAGCAGGGGTAGGCACTGAAGCTTTCTTT. This sequence encodes CASSLGGAGVGTEAFF.

The J gene is TRBJ1-6, the V gene TRBV4-3; weak D call: TRBD1 (5 bases). V was clipped by 0 bases and J by 5 bases, with 11 bases between them. The CDR3 sequence is 16 residues long. Germline-derived CDR1 and CDR2 are LGHNA and YSLEER. The CDR3, as DNA: TGCGCCAGCAGCCAAGAAAAAGGGGAAGATAATTCACCCCTCCACTTT. This codes for CASSQEKGEDNSPLHF.

The chain links TRBV2 to TRBJ2-1, with 8 bases fitting TRBD2. V trimming: 3 bases; J trimming: 12 bases; junction bases outside the gene matches: 13. Germline CDR1 is SNHLY and CDR2 is FYNNEI. The CDR3 runs 15 residues. In DNA, the CDR3 is TGTGCCAGCAGTGAGCAAGGACTAGCCCCCCATGGGCAGTTCTTC. It yields the protein CASSEQGLAPHGQFF.

J is TRBJ2-5 and V is TRBV9; 12 bases line up with TRBD2. The CDR3 covers 17 residues. Germline-derived CDR1 and CDR2 are SGDLS and YYNGEE. With V trimmed by 0 bases and J by 2 bases, 5 bases remained unmatched. CDR3 bases: TGTGCCAGCAGCGTAGGGGCTAGCGGGGGGGCGCAAGAGACCCAGTACTTC. It is translated as CASSVGASGGAQETQYF.

The chain couples TRBV20-1 to TRBJ1-6; TRBD1 matches at 11 bases. V lost 3 bases, J lost 7 bases, and 5 bases stayed unmatched. Germline V CDR1 and CDR2: DFQATT, SNEGSKA (reference sequence). This CDR3 region has 15 residues. CDR3 amino acids: CSASLRDRGNSPLHF. DNA for the CDR3: TGCAGTGCTAGTCTCCGGGACAGGGGGAATTCACCCCTCCACTTT.

The V call is TRBV7-9, the J call TRBJ2-7; weak D call: TRBD2 (5 bases). Looked up from germline, CDR1 is SEHNR and CDR2 is FQNEAQ (reference sequence). There are 12 residues in the CDR3. V lost 3 bases and J 6 bases, leaving 9 bases between the germline ends. The CDR3 sequence: CASSLASFEQYF. CDR3 nucleotides: TGTGCCAGCAGCTTGGCTAGCTTCGAGCAGTACTTC.

This rearrangement joins TRBV20-1 to TRBJ1-4; 8 bases line up with TRBD1. Germline-derived CDR1 and CDR2 are DFQATT and SNEGSKA (reference sequence). J was trimmed by 8 bases and V by 4 bases; bases with no gene match: 6. The CDR3 contains 13 residues. The CDR3 DNA is TGCAGTGCTATTGACAGGGGCGGCGAAAAACTGTTTTTT. It translates to CSAIDRGGEKLFF.

The V call is TRBV21-1, the J call TRBJ1-2. TRBV21-1 is classified as a pseudogene. This CDR3 has 16 residues. The CDR3 here is CASSKPNPIRVNGYTF. The CDR3, as DNA: TGTGCCAGCAGCAAGCCAAACCCAATCCGCGTCAATGGCTACACCTTC.

The chain has TRBV24-1 and TRBJ1-2; weak D call: TRBD1 (6 bases). CDR1 KGHDR and CDR2 SFDVKD come from the germline V gene. Trimming cost V 1 base and J 8 bases, with 10 bases left between them. CDR3 length: 13 amino acids. DNA of the CDR3: TGTGCCACCAGTGATTTTCCAGGGGAGGGCTACACCTTC. This encodes CATSDFPGEGYTF.